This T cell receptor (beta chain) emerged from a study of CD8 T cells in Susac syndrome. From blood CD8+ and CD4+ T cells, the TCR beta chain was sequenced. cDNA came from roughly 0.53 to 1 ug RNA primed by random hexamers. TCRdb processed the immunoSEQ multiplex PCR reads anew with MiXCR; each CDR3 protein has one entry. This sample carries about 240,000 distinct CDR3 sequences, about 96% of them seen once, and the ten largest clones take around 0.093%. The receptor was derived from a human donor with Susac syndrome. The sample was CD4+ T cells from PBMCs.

The DNA of the CDR3 is TGCAGTGCTCGAGTCCATAGCATGCGCGGGCCCTACGAGCAGTACTTC. Translation gives CSARVHSMRGPYEQYF. This chain links TRBV20-1 with TRBJ2-7, with D perhaps matching TRBD2 (5 bases). Trimming took 5 bases from V and 2 from J, leaving 22 bases between them. The CDR3 totals 16 residues. CDR1 and CDR2 (germline): DFQATT, SNEGSKA (reference sequence).